This TCR beta chain was captured in a study of early T cells in non-severe SARS-CoV-2 infection (dated by TCRdb to about 2021). For context, the study as a whole: Bulk RNA from unsorted whole blood was used for TCR sequencing, so alpha and beta chains could not be paired.

The library relied on 5' RACE. Sequencer: NextSeq 500. Unique molecular identifiers were attached to individual cDNA molecules in the TCR library protocol so that sequencing error and PCR bias could be corrected. Both TCR alpha and beta chains were sequenced, and tight co-correlation was observed between alpha and beta sequence abundances in each sample. The source study handled its data this way. Decombinator V4 was used to annotate TCR sequences for V gene, J gene and CDR3. Expanded TCRs were defined as changing significantly between any two time points under a Poisson model with p below 0.0001. TCR abundances were normalised to the total number of TCRs sequenced per sample and were expressed as counts per million. MAIT TCRs were defined by TRAV1-2 paired with TRAJ12, TRAJ20 or TRAJ33, and iNKT TCRs by TRAV10 paired with TRAJ18. A search of VDJdb, accessed on 1 November 2021, was run for TCRs annotated to CMV, EBV and SARS-CoV-2, with TCRs annotated for multiple antigens excluded. Starting from the raw public reads, TCRdb applied fastp trimming at Q25, assembled clones with MiXCR and retained in-frame beta chains. Rows with one shared CDR3 protein collapse into an entry with the most common genes and DNA. These V and J calls derive from TCRdb rather than the authors' analysis. The sample table shows 30,000 to 45,000 distinct CDR3 sequences, and approximately 5% are seen once. Roughly 24% of the sample is taken by the ten largest.

Set within a cohort of healthcare workers in London, UK, this nested case-control study involved weekly PCR testing of nasopharyngeal swabs along with blood sampling. Healthcare workers were enrolled in the week of the UK lockdown, from 23 to 31 March 2020, and were followed every week for up to about 15 weeks. Based on the germline V gene, the CDR1 and CDR2 sequences are KGHSH and LQKENI. Here V drops 4 bases and J drops 2 bases, and the junction holds 4 bases not matched to any gene. The CDR3 numbers 16 residues from cysteine through phenylalanine. Of the read, only the CDR3 DNA is kept; its 48 bases are in frame from base 1. The sample holds many counts of this clonotype. Its antigen has not been determined. No quality values exist for individual bases; no much larger clone is one base distant. The full study reports these points: VDJdb matching was skewed toward anti-spike CD8 responses, so virus-specific expansions were likely underestimated and private and CD4 specificities were missed.

In this chain, TRBV18 is recombined with TRBJ2-2, with TRBD2 matching 10 junction bases. The sequencing input was whole blood. This TCR was sampled from an adult who was a healthcare worker with PCR-confirmed SARS-CoV-2 infection or an uninfected control (not recorded which). The CDR3 protein sequence reads: CASSLTSGINTGELFF. The DNA reads as follows: TGTGCCAGCTCACTCACTAGCGGGATTAACACCGGGGAGCTGTTTTTT. Outside the CDR3, residues come from the reference TRBV18 and TRBJ2-2 proteins, so the full variable domain is: NAGVMQNPRHLVRRRGQEARLRCSPMKGHSHVYWYRQLPEEGLKFMVYLQKENIIDESGMPKERFSAEFPKEGPSILRIQQVVRGDSAAYFCASSLTSGINTGELFFGEGSRLTVL.